The 7 T cell receptor beta chains below were found in one sample sequenced in a study of blood T cell repertoires in COVID-19. Profiled with immunoSEQ multiplex PCR; TCRdb holds only in-frame clones, not every one. Found here are about 71,000 clones, about 88% of them singletons; the top ten hold about 8.1%. Source material: peripheral blood. These receptors all come from a man aged 45-65 years with active COVID-19.

The chain combines TRBV6-2 or TRBV6-3 with TRBJ2-7, with TRBD2 matching over 8 bases. Trimming took 0 bases from V and 5 from J; bases not matched to a gene: 3. CDR3 length: 14 amino acids. CDR1 and CDR2 from the germline V gene are MNHEY and SVGEGT. The chain's CDR3 is CASSYSGLGHEQYF. The CDR3 DNA is TGTGCCAGCAGTTACTCGGGACTAGGCCACGAGCAGTACTTC.

The chain has TRBV6-2 or TRBV6-3 and TRBJ2-7, with 9 bases identical to TRBD1. The germline CDR1 and CDR2 sequences are MNHEY and SVGEGT. The CDR3 is made up of 15 amino acids. The ends lost 6 bases at V and 6 bases at J; junction bases unmatched: 12. CDR3 residues: CASSLQTGGWSEQYF. The CDR3 bases are TGTGCCAGCAGCCTTCAAACAGGGGGCTGGAGCGAGCAGTACTTC.

The chain recombines TRBV5-4 with TRBJ2-3, with 10 bases aligning to TRBD1. Losses at the gene ends were 4 bases for V and 5 bases for J; bases not matched to a gene: 4. CDR1 is SGHNT and CDR2 is YYREEE in the germline V gene (reference sequence). The CDR3 sequence is 14 residues long. The CDR3: CASSLGDRGDTQYF. The CDR3 DNA sequence: TGTGCCAGCAGCCTGGGGGACAGGGGAGATACGCAGTATTTT.

The chain carries TRBV5-1 and TRBJ2-3; D remains unclear. The CDR3 is 16 residues long. The ends were cut back, 0 bases at V and 0 bases at J, with 11 bases in the middle. Germline lookup yields CDR1 SGHRS and CDR2 YFSETQ. CDR3 sequence: CASSLGLITSTDTQYF. CDR3 coding DNA: TGCGCCAGCAGCTTGGGACTGATTACTAGCACAGATACGCAGTATTTT.

This clone appeared once. This CDR3 is CASSSRGPTHTGELFF. In DNA, the CDR3 is TGTGCCAGCAGCTCCAGGGGGCCGACGCACACCGGGGAGCTGTTTTTT. The chain couples TRBV7-3 to TRBJ2-2; 8 bases map to TRBD1. CDR1 is SGHTA, CDR2 FQGTGA, per germline. This CDR3 is 16 amino acids long. V was clipped by 4 bases and J by 3 bases; unmatched bases: 7. The full variable domain, with the rest looked up from reference TRBV7-3 and TRBJ2-2, is GAGVSQTPSNKVTEKGKYVELRCDPISGHTALYWYRQSLGQGPEFLIYFQGTGAADDSGLPNDRFFAVRPEGSVSTLKIQRTERGDSAVYLCASSSRGPTHTGELFFGEGSRLTVL.

V usage is TRBV2 and J usage is TRBJ2-5; TRBD2 matches at 14 bases. The CDR3 is 15 amino acids. The V gene's germline CDR1 is SNHLY and CDR2 FYNNEI. Trimming took 4 bases from V and 4 from J; bases not matched to a gene: 2. The CDR3 DNA is TGTGCCAGCAGTGCGGGACTAGCGGGGGTAGAGACCCAGTACTTC. This encodes CASSAGLAGVETQYF. Using reference TRBV2 and TRBJ2-5 for the parts outside the CDR3, the full variable domain is EPEVTQTPSHQVTQMGQEVILRCVPISNHLYFYWYRQILGQKVEFLVSFYNNEISEKSEIFDDQFSVERPDGSNFTLKIRSTKLEDSAMYFCASSAGLAGVETQYFGPGTRLLVL.

This chain links TRBV5-1 with TRBJ1-2, with D perhaps matching TRBD1 (5 bases). Germline CDR1 and CDR2: SGHRS and YFSETQ. This CDR3 comprises 14 residues. Trimming removed 4 bases from V and 2 bases from J, with 12 bases in between. CDR3 sequence (DNA): TGCGCCAGCAGCCCCTCCGACAGCAACTATGGCTACACCTTC. The encoded protein is CASSPSDSNYGYTF.